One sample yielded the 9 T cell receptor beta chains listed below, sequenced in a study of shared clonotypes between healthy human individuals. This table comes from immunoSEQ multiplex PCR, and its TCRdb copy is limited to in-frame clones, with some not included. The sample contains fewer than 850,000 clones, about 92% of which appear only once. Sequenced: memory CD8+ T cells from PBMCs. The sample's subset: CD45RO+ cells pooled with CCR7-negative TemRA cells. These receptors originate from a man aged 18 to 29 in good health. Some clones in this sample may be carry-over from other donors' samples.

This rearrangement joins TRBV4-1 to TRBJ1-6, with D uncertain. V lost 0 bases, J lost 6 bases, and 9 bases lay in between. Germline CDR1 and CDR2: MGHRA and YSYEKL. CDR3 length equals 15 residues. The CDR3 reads CASSQDGQSNSPLHF. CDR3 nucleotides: TGCGCCAGCAGCCAAGACGGGCAGAGTAATTCACCCCTCCACTTT.

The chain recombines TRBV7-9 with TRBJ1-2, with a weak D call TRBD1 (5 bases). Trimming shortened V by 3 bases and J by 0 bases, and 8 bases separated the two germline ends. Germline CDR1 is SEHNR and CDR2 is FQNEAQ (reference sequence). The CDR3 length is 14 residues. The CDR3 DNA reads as TGTGCCAGCAGCTTCATGGGACCTAACTATGGCTACACCTTC. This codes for CASSFMGPNYGYTF.

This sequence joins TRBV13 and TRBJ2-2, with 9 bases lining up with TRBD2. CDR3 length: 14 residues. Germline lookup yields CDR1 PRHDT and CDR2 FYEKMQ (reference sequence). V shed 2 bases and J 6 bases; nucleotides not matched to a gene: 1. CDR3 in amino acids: CASSLPSGAGELFF. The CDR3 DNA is TGTGCCAGCAGCTTACCTAGCGGGGCCGGGGAGCTGTTTTTT.

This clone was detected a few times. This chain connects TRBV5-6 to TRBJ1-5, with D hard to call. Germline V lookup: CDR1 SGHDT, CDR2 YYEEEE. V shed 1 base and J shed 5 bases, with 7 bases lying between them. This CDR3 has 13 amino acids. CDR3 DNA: TGTGCCAGCAGCTTGTCAGGAGATCAGCCCCAGCATTTT. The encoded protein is CASSLSGDQPQHF.

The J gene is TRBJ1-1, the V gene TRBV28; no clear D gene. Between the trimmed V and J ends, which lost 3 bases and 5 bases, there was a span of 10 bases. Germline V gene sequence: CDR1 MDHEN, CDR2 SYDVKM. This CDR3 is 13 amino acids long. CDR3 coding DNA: TGTGCCAGCAGTTTGGGCAGCGGGACTGAAGCTTTCTTT. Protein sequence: CASSLGSGTEAFF.

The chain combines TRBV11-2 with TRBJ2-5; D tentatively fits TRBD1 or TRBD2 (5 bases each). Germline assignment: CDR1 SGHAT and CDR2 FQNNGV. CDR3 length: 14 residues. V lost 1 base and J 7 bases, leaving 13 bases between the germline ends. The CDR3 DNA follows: TGTGCCAGCAGCTTAGTTGAGGGGTATGCGACCCAGTACTTC. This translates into CASSLVEGYATQYF.

In nucleotides, the CDR3 is TGTGCCAGTAGGAATTATACTAGCAATCAGCCCCAGCATTTT. Protein product: CASRNYTSNQPQHF. The chain links TRBV19 to TRBJ1-5; D is undetermined. This CDR3 has 14 residues. Germline V lookup: CDR1 LNHDA, CDR2 SQIVND (reference sequence). The V and J ends lost 6 bases and 0 bases respectively, with 9 bases between them.

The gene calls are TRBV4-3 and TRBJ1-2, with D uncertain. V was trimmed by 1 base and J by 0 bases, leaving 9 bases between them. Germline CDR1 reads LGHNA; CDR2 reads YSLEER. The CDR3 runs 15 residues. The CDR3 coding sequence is TGCGCCAGCAGCCAAGCGTCGGTTACTAACTATGGCTACACCTTC. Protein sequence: CASSQASVTNYGYTF.

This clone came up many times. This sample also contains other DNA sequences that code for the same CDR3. This CDR3 reads CASSLGTSGRAGDTQYF. The CDR3 bases are TGTGCCAGCAGTTTAGGGACTAGCGGGAGGGCGGGGGATACGCAGTATTTT. The chain recombines TRBV28 with TRBJ2-3; 16 bases fit TRBD2. CDR1 is MDHEN and CDR2 is SYDVKM in the germline V gene. This CDR3 has 17 residues. After removal of 2 bases from V and 6 bases from J, the junction contained 5 bases not matched to a gene.